This T cell receptor beta chain stems from a study of beta chain features in type 1 diabetes. The CDR3 is made up of 17 amino acids. Trimming removed 2 bases at V and 0 bases at J, with 11 bases between. Looked up from germline, CDR1 is LGHNA and CDR2 is YSLEER. A note on this clone: Its antigen is still unknown.

General study points: All four CD4+ subsets from Type 1 diabetes patients carried moderately but significantly shorter TCRB CDR3s.

Reverse transcribing all isolated RNA meant expressed TCRB transcripts were sequenced. TCRdb's table, derived via immunoSEQ multiplex PCR, lists solely in-frame clones and lacks some. This sample has about 650,000 clones, with around 11% found just once. The sequence derives from a man younger than 40 with type 1 diabetes. V and J are TRBV4-3 and TRBJ2-6; D unclear. The sample comprised naive CD4+ T cells from blood. The chain's CDR3 is CASSQSPQSSGANVLTF. CDR3 nucleotide sequence: TGCGCCAGCAGCCAATCTCCGCAGTCCTCTGGGGCCAACGTCCTGACTTTC.